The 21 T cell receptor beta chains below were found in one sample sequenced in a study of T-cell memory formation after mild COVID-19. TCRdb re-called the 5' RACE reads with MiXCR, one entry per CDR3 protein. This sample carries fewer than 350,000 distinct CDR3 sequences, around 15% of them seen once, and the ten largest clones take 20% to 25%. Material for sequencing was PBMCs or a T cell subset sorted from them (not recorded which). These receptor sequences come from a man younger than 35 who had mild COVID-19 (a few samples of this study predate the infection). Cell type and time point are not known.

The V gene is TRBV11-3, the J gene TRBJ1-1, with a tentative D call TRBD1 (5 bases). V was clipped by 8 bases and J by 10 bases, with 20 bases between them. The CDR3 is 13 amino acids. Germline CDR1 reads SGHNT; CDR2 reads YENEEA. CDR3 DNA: TGTGCCAGCGCCCCCACCCCGGGGGGGAGAGCTTTCTTT. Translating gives CASAPTPGGRAFF.

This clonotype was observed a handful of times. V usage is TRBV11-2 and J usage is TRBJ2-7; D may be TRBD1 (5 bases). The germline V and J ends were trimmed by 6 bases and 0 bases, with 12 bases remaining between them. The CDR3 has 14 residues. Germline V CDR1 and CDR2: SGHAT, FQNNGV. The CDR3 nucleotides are TGTGCCAGCAGTTTACAGGTTACCTCCTACGAGCAGTACTTC. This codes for CASSLQVTSYEQYF.

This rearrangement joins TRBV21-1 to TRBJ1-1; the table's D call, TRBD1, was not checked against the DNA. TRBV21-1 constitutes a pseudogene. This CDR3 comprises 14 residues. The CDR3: CASSRDDSYTEAFF. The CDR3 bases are TGTGCCAGCAGCAGGGACGACTCCTACACTGAAGCTTTCTTT.

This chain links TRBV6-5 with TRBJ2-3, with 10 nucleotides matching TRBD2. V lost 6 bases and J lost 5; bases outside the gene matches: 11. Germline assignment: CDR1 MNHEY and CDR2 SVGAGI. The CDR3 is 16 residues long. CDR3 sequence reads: CASRSSELAGRDTQYF. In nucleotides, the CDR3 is TGTGCCAGCAGGAGTTCAGAACTAGCGGGGAGAGATACGCAGTATTTT.

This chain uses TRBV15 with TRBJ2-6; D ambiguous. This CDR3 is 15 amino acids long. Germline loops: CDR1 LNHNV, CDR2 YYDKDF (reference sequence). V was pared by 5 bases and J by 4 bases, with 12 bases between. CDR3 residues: CATSAGGSGANVLTF. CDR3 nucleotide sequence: TGTGCCACCAGCGCAGGCGGCTCGGGGGCCAACGTCCTGACTTTC.

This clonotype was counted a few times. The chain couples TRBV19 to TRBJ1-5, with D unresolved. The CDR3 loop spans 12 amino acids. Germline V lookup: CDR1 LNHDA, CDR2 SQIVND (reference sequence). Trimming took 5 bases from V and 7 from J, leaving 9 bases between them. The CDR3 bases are TGTGCCAGTAGTTTGAGGGTCCAGCCCCAGCATTTT. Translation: CASSLRVQPQHF.

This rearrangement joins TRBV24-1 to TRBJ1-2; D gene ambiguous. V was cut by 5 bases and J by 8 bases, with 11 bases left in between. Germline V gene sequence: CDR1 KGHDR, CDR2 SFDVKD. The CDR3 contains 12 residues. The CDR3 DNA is TGTGCCACCAGTGTCGGGAGTGACGGCTACACCTTC. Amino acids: CATSVGSDGYTF.

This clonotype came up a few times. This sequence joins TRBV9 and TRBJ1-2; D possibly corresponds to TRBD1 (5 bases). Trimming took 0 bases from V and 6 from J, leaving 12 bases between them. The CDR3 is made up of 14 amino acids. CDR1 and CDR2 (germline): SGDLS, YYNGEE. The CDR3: CASSVEETEDGYTF. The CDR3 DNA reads TGTGCCAGCAGCGTAGAGGAGACAGAGGATGGCTACACCTTC.

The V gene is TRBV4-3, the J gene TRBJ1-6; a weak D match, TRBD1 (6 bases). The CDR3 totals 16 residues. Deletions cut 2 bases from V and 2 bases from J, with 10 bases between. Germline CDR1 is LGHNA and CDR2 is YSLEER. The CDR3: CASSQQGPPYNSPLHF. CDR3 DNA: TGCGCCAGCAGCCAACAGGGGCCCCCCTATAATTCACCCCTCCACTTT.

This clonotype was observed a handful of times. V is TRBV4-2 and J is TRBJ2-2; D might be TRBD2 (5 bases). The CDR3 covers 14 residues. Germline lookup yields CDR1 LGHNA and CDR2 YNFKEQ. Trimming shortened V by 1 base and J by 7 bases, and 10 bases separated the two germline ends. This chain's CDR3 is CASSQGDYIGELFF. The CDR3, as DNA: TGTGCCAGCAGCCAAGGCGACTATATCGGGGAGCTGTTTTTT.

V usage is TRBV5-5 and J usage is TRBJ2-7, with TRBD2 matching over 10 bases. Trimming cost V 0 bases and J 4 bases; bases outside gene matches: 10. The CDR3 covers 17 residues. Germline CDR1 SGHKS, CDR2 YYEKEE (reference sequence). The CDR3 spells CASSLARLAGGLYEQYV. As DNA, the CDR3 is TGTGCCAGCAGCTTGGCGCGTTTAGCGGGGGGTCTTTACGAGCAGTACGTC.

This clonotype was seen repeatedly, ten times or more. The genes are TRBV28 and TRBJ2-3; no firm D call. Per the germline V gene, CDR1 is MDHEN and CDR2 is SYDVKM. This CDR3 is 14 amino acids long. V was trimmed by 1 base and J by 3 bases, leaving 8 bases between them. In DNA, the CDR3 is TGTGCCAGCAGTTTATCCGGACCAACAGATACGCAGTATTTT. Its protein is CASSLSGPTDTQYF.

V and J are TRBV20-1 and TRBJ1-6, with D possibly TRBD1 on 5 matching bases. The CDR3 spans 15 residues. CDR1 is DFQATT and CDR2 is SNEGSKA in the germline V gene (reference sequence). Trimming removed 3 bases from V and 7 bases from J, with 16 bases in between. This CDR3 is CSASDPGLENSPLHF. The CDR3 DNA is TGCAGTGCTAGTGATCCGGGACTAGAAAATTCACCCCTCCACTTT.

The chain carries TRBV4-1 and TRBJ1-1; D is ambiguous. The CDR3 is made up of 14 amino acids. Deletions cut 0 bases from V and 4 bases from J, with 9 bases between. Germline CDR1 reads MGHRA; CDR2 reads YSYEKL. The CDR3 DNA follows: TGCGCCAGCAGCCAAGACATCCGGCCCACTGAAGCTTTCTTT. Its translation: CASSQDIRPTEAFF.

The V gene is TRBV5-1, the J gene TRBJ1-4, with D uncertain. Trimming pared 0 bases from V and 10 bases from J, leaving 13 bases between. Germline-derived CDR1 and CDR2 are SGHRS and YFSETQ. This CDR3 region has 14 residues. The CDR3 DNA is TGCGCCAGCAGCTTGGGGCAGGCAGGTCCAAAACTGTTTTTT. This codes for CASSLGQAGPKLFF.

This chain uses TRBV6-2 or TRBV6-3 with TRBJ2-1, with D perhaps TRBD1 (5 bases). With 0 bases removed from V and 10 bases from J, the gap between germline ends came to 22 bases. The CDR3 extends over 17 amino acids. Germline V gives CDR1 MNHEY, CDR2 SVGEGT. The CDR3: CASSYSSRGQTLSEQFF. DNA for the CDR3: TGTGCCAGCAGTTACTCGAGTAGGGGCCAGACCCTCAGCGAGCAGTTCTTC.

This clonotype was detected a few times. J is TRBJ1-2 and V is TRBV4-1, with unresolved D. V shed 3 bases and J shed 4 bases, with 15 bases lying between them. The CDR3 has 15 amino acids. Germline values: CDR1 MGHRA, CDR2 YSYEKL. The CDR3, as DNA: TGCGCCAGCAGCCAGACCCGCGGGCGCAGCTATGGCTACACCTTC. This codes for CASSQTRGRSYGYTF.

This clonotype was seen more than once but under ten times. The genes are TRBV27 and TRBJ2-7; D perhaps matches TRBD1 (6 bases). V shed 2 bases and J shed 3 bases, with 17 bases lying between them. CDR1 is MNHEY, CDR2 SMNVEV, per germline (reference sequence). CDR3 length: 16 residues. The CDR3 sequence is CASSLGLAGEFYEQYF. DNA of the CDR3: TGTGCCAGCAGTTTAGGCCTTGCAGGGGAATTCTACGAGCAGTACTTC.

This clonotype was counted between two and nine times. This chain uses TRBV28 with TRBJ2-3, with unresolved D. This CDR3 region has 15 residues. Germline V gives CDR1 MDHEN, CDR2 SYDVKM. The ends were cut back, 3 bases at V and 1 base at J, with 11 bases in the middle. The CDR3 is CASSLVSAGTDTQYF. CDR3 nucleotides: TGTGCCAGCAGTTTGGTGAGCGCAGGCACAGATACGCAGTATTTT. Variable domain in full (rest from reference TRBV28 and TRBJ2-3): DVKVTQSSRYLVKRTGEKVFLECVQDMDHENMFWYRQDPGLGLRLIYFSYDVKMKEKGDIPEGYSVSREKKERFSLILESASTNQTSMYLCASSLVSAGTDTQYFGPGTRLTVL.

The CDR3 is CASSGGFEQFF. CDR3 DNA sequence: TGTGCCAGCAGCGGAGGATTTGAGCAGTTCTTC. The chain employs TRBV11-2 and TRBJ2-1, with D perhaps TRBD2 (5 bases). The CDR3 has 11 residues. Trimming removed 5 bases from V and 9 bases from J, with 8 bases in between. Germline loops: CDR1 SGHAT, CDR2 FQNNGV. Combining the CDR3 with reference TRBV11-2 and TRBJ2-1 gives the whole variable domain EAGVAQSPRYKIIEKRQSVAFWCNPISGHATLYWYQQILGQGPKLLIQFQNNGVVDDSQLPKDRFSAERLKGVDSTLKIQPAKLEDSAVYLCASSGGFEQFFGPGTRLTVL.

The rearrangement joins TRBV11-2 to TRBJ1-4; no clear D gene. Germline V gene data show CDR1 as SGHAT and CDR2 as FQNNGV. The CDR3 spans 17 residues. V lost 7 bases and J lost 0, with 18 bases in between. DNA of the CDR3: TGTGCCAGCACCGATACCCAAGTGCTTGCAACTAATGAAAAACTGTTTTTT. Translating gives CASTDTQVLATNEKLFF.